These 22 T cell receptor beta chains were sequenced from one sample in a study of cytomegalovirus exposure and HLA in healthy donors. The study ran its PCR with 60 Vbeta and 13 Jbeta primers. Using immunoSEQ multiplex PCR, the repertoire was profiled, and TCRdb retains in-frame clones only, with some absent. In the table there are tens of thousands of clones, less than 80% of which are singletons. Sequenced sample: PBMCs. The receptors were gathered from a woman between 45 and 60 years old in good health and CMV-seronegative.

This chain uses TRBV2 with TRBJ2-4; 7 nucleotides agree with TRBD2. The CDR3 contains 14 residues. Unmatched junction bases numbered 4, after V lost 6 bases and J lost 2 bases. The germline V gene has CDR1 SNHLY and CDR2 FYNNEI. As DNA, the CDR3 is TGTGCCAGCAGCCCTAGCGGTTCCAAAAACATTCAGTACTTC. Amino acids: CASSPSGSKNIQYF. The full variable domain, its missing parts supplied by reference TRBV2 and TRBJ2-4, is EPEVTQTPSHQVTQMGQEVILRCVPISNHLYFYWYRQILGQKVEFLVSFYNNEISEKSEIFDDQFSVERPDGSNFTLKIRSTKLEDSAMYFCASSPSGSKNIQYFGAGTRLSVL.

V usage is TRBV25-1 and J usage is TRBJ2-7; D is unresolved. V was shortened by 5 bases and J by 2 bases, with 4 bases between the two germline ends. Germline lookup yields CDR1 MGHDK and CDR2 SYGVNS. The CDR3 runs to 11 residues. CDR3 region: CASSNTYEQYF. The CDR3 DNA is TGTGCCAGCAGTAACACCTACGAGCAGTACTTC.

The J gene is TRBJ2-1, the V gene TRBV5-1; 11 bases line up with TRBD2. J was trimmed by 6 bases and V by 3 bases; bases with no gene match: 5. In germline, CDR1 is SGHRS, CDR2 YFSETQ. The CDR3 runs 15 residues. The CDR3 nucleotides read TGCGCCAGCAGCTCTCTAGCGGGAGGAGCCAATGAGCAGTTCTTC. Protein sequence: CASSSLAGGANEQFF.

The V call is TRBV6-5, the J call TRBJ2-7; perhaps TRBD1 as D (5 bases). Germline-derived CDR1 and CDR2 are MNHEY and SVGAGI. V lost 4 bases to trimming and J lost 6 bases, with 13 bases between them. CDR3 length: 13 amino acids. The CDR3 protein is CASSFTGLSEQYF. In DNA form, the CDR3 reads TGTGCCAGCAGTTTTACAGGCCTCTCCGAGCAGTACTTC.

The CDR3 DNA sequence: TGTGCCAGCAGCTTAAAATCCGAACACGAGCAGTTCTTC. This sequence encodes CASSLKSEHEQFF. The V call is TRBV7-9, the J call TRBJ2-1, with D unclear. In germline, CDR1 is SEHNR, CDR2 FQNEAQ (reference sequence). V was pared by 2 bases and J by 10 bases, with 12 bases between. The CDR3 has 13 residues. The full variable domain, completed using reference TRBV7-9 and TRBJ2-1, is DTGVSQNPRHKITKRGQNVTFRCDPISEHNRLYWYRQTLGQGPEFLTYFQNEAQLEKSRLLSDRFSAERPKGSFSTLEIQRTEQGDSAMYLCASSLKSEHEQFFGPGTRLTVL.

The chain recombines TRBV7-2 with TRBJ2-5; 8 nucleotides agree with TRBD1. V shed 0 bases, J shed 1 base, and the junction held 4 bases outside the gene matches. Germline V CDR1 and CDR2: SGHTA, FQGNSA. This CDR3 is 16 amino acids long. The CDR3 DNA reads TGTGCCAGCAGCTTAGCTTCCGGGACAGGCCAAGAGACCCAGTACTTC. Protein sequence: CASSLASGTGQETQYF.

The CDR3 region has the DNA TGTGCCAGCAAGCGGCCGGGACTAGCGGATAATGAGCAGTTCTTC. This translates into CASKRPGLADNEQFF. The chain links TRBV6-5 to TRBJ2-1; 11 positions match TRBD2. The CDR3 has 15 residues. Germline V lookup: CDR1 MNHEY, CDR2 SVGAGI. The trim removed 7 bases at V and 7 bases at J, leaving 9 bases unmatched.

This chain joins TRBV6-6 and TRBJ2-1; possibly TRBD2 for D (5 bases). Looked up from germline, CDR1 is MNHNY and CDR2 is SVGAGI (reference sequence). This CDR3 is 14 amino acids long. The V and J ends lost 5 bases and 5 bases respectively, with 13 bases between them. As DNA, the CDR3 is TGTGCCAGCAGTCCATGGACTCGCGACAATGAGCAGTTCTTC. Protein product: CASSPWTRDNEQFF.

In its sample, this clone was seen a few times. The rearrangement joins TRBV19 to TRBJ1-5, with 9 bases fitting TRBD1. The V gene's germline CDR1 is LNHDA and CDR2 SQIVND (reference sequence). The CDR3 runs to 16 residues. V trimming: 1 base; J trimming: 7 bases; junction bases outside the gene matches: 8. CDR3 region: CASSIATGTGRQPQHF. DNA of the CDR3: TGTGCCAGTAGTATAGCTACAGGGACAGGGAGACAGCCCCAGCATTTT.

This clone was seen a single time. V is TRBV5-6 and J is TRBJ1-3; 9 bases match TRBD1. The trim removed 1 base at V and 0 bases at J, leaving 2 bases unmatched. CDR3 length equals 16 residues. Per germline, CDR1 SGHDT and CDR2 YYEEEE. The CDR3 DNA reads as TGTGCCAGCAGCTTGACAGGGGGCCCCTCTGGAAACACCATATATTTT. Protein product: CASSLTGGPSGNTIYF.

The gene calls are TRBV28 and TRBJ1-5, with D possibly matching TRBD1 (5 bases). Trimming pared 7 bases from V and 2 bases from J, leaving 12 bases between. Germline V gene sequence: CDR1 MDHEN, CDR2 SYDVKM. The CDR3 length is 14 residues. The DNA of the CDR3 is TGTGCCAGCATCGGGGGGTCCCGCAATCAGCCCCAGCATTTT. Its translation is CASIGGSRNQPQHF.

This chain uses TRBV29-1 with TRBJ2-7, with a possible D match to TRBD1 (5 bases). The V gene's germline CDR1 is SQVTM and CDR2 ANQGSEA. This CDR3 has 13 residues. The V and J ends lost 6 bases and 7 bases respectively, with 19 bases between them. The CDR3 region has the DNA TGCAGCGTCAATGAAGGGGCGTCTAGGGAGCAGTACTTC. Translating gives CSVNEGASREQYF.

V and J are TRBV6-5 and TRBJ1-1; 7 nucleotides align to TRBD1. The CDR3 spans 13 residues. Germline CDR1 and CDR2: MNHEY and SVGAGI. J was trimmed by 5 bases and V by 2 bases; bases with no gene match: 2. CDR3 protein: CASSYTGETEAFF. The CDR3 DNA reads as TGTGCCAGCAGTTACACAGGGGAGACTGAAGCTTTCTTT.

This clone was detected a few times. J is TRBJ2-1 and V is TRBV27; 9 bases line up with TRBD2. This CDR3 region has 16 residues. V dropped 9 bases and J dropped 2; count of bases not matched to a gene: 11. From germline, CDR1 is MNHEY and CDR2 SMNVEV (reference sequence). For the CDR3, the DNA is TGTGCCAGTGCTATGGGGCTAGCGGGGACCTACAATGAGCAGTTCTTC. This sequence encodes CASAMGLAGTYNEQFF.

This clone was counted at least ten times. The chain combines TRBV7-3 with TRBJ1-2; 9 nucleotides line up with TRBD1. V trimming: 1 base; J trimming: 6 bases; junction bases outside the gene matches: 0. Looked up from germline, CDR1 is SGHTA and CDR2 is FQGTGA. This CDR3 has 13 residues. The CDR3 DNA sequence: TGTGCCAGCAGCTTAAGACAGGGGGATGGCTACACCTTC. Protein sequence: CASSLRQGDGYTF.

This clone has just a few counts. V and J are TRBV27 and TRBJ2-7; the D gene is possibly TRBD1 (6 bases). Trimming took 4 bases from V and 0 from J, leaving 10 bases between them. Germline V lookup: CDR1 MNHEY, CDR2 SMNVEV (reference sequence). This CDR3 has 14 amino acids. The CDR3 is CASSSLGGSYEQYF. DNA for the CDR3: TGTGCCAGCAGTTCGCTAGGGGGCTCCTACGAGCAGTACTTC.

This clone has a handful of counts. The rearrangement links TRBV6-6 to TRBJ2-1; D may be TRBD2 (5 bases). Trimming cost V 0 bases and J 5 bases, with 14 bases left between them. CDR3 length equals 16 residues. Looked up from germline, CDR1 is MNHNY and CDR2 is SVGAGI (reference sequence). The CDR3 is CASSYSPGSLDNEQFF. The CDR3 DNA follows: TGTGCCAGCAGTTACTCCCCGGGAAGTTTGGACAATGAGCAGTTCTTC.

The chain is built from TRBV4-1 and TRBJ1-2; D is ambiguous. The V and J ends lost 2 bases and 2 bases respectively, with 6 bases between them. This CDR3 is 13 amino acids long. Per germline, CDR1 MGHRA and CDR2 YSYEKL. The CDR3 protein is CASSQSENYGYTF. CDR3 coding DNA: TGCGCCAGCAGCCAATCGGAGAACTATGGCTACACCTTC.

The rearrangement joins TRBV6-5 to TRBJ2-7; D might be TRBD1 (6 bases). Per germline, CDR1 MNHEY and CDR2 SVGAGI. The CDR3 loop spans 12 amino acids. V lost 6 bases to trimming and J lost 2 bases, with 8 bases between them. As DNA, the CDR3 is TGTGCCAGCAGGCAGGGGACCTACGAGCAGTACTTC. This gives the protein CASRQGTYEQYF.

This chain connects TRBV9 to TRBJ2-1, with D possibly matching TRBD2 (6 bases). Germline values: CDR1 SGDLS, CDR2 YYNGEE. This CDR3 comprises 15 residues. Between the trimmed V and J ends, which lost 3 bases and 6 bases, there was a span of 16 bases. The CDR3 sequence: CASSAGTRRLNEQFF. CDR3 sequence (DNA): TGTGCCAGCAGCGCCGGGACTCGCCGACTCAATGAGCAGTTCTTC.

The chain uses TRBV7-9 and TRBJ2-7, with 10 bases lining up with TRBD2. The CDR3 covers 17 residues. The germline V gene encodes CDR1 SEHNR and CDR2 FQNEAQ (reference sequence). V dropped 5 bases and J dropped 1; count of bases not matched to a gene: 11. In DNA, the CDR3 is TGTGCCAGCAGCCCTCTAGGGACTAGCGCAACATCCTACGAGCAGTACTTC. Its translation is CASSPLGTSATSYEQYF.

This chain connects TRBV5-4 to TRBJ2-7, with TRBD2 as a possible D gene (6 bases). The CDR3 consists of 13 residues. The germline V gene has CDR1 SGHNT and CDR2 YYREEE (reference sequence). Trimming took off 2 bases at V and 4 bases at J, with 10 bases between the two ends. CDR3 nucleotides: TGTGCCAGCAGCTTTAGGAGCGGGTACGAGCAGTACTTC. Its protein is CASSFRSGYEQYF.